One and the same sample provided the 3 T cell receptor beta chains below, sequenced in a study of T cells expressing NK-cell markers. Reprocessing the 5' RACE reads, TCRdb reports a single entry for every CDR3 protein and omits DNA. This sample contains 550,000 or so distinct CDR3 sequences. Sample: blood T cells: a sorted CD56 or NKG2C T cell subset, CD4+ or CD8+ T cells, or bulk PBMC T cells (not recorded which). The receptor set was obtained from a young man in good health.

V and J are TRBV10-3 and TRBJ1-2. Germline V CDR1 and CDR2: ENHRY, SYGVKD. The CDR3 extends over 12 amino acids. CDR3 sequence reads: CAISEGASGYTF.

This chain links TRBV6-4 with TRBJ2-1; the D gene TCRdb calls, TRBD2, cannot be checked with no DNA. Germline lookup yields CDR1 MRHNA and CDR2 SNTAGT. CDR3 length: 19 amino acids. CDR3 residues: CASTRGAWRLAGVPYEQFF.

The J gene is TRBJ1-3, the V gene TRBV29-1; TCRdb lists TRBD1, though no DNA is available to test this call. The CDR3 sequence is 14 residues long. Germline V gives CDR1 SQVTM, CDR2 ANQGSEA. The CDR3: CSVGQPGEGNTIYF. The full variable domain, in which reference TRBV29-1 and TRBJ1-3 provide the parts outside the CDR3, is SAVISQKPSRDICQRGTSLTIQCQVDSQVTMMFWYRQQPGQSLTLIATANQGSEATYESGFVIDKFPISRPNLTFSTLTVSNMSPEDSSIYLCSVGQPGEGNTIYFGEGSWLTVV.